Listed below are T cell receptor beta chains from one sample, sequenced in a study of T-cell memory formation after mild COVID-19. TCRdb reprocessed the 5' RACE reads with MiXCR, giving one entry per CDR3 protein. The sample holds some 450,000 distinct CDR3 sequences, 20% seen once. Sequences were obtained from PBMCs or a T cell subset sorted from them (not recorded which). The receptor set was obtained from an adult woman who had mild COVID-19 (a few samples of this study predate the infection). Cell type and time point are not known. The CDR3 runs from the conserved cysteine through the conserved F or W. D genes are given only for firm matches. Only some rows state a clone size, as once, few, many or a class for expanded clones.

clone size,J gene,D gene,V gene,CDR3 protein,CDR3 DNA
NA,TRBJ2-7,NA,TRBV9,CASSYEPVSYEQYF,TGTGCCAGCAGCTACGAGCCGGTTTCCTACGAGCAGTACTTC
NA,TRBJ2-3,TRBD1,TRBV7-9,CASSFRDRDATDTQYF,TGTGCCAGCAGCTTCCGGGACAGGGACGCCACAGATACGCAGTATTTT
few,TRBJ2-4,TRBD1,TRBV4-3,CASSQVDRGRAKNIQYF,TGCGCCAGCAGCCAAGTGGACAGGGGGCGCGCCAAAAACATTCAGTACTTC
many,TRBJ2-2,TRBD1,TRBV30,CAWSYRDSAITGELFF,TGTGCCTGGAGTTACCGGGACAGCGCTATCACCGGGGAGCTGTTTTTT
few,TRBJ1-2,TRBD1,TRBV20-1,CSARRGGTGGNYGYTF,TGCAGTGCTAGACGGGGTGGGACAGGGGGCAACTATGGCTACACCTTC
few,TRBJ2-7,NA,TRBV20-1,CSAYDRVDEQYF,TGCAGTGCCTATGATCGAGTGGACGAGCAGTACTTC
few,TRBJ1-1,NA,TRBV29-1,CSVMPRGGVLYTEAFF,TGCAGCGTGATGCCCCGGGGGGGCGTATTGTACACTGAAGCTTTCTTT
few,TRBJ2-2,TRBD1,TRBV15,CATSSDPGQGTGELFF,TGTGCCACCAGCAGTGACCCGGGACAGGGGACCGGGGAGCTGTTTTTT
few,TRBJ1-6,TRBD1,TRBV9,CASSKEQGNYNSPLHF,TGTGCCAGCAGCAAAGAACAGGGGAACTATAATTCACCCCTCCACTTT
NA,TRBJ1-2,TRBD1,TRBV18,CASSPGTEPNYGYTF,TGTGCCAGCTCACCCGGGACAGAGCCTAACTATGGCTACACCTTC
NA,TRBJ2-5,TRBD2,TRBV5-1,CASIPAGGRGETQYF,TGCGCCAGCATACCAGCGGGAGGCCGGGGAGAGACCCAGTACTTC
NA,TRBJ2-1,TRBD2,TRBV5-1,CASSPTSGSYEQFF,TGCGCCAGCAGTCCAACTAGCGGGAGCTATGAGCAGTTCTTC
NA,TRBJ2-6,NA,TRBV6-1,CATLRAPSGANVLTF,TGTGCTACCCTGCGGGCCCCCTCTGGGGCCAACGTCCTGACTTTC
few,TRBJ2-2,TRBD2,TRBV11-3,CASSFLPNSGGNTGELFF,TGTGCCAGCAGCTTCCTTCCCAATAGCGGGGGTAACACCGGGGAGCTGTTTTTT
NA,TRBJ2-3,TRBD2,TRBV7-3,CASSFSGGAADTQYF,TGTGCCAGCAGCTTTAGCGGGGGGGCCGCAGATACGCAGTATTTT
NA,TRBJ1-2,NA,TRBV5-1,CASSPAVLLNYGYTF,TGCGCCAGCAGCCCCGCGGTGCTCCTTAACTATGGCTACACCTTC
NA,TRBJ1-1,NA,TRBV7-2,CASSFQGRGTEAFF,TGTGCCAGCAGCTTCCAGGGGCGAGGCACTGAAGCTTTCTTT
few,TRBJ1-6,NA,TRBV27,CASRNRLDNSPLHF,TGTGCCAGCAGGAACCGCTTAGATAATTCACCCCTCCACTTT
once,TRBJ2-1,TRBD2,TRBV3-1,CASRQGVREGGNEQFF,TGTGCCAGCAGACAAGGGGTCCGGGAGGGAGGCAATGAGCAGTTCTTC
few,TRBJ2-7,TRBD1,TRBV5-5,CASSLEGGTGPYEQYF,TGTGCCAGCAGCTTGGAAGGTGGGACAGGGCCCTACGAGCAGTACTTC
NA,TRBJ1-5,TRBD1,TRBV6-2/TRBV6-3,CASSYSGTGFYQPQHF,TGTGCCAGCAGTTACTCGGGGACAGGGTTTTATCAGCCCCAGCATTTT
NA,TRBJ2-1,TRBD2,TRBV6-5,CASSYLGLAGGGNEQFF,TGTGCCAGCAGTTACCTCGGACTAGCGGGAGGAGGCAATGAGCAGTTCTTC
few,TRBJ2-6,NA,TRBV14,CASSHGGAAGANVLTF,TGTGCCAGCAGCCATGGAGGAGCAGCTGGGGCCAACGTCCTGACTTTC